A selection of T cell receptor beta chains follows, all from one sample in a study of shared clonotypes between healthy human individuals. Libraries were prepared by immunoSEQ multiplex PCR; TCRdb keeps only in-frame clonotypes and omits some of them. The data hold about a million clones, with approximately 80% observed a single time. Sequenced: memory CD4+ T cells sorted from blood. Receptors originate from a man aged 18 to 30 in good health. CDR3s include the opening cysteine and the closing phenylalanine or tryptophan. The order of the fields is V gene, clone size, D gene, J gene, CDR3 protein, CDR3 DNA. The D gene is left open where the match is weak. Size is omitted from some rows. Given values are once, few, many or a class for expanded clones.

v_gene: TRBV2
abundance: NA
d_gene: TRBD1
j_gene: TRBJ2-5
CDR3aa: CASRAGQGQETQYF
CDR3nt: TGTGCCAGCAGAGCGGGACAGGGCCAAGAGACCCAGTACTTC

v_gene: TRBV28
abundance: NA
d_gene: TRBD1
j_gene: TRBJ2-2
CDR3aa: CASSPSGTGRDTGELFF
CDR3nt: TGTGCCAGCAGTCCATCCGGGACAGGGAGAGACACCGGGGAGCTGTTTTTT

v_gene: TRBV6-1
abundance: NA
d_gene: NA
j_gene: TRBJ2-7
CDR3aa: CASGKTSSYEQYF
CDR3nt: TGTGCCAGTGGAAAAACGAGCTCCTACGAGCAGTACTTC

v_gene: TRBV5-1
abundance: NA
d_gene: NA
j_gene: TRBJ2-7
CDR3aa: CASSPRYGTRVEQYF
CDR3nt: TGCGCCAGCAGCCCCCGTTACGGCACCCGTGTCGAGCAGTACTTC

v_gene: TRBV7-2
abundance: NA
d_gene: NA
j_gene: TRBJ1-5
CDR3aa: CASSPEGYSNQPQHF
CDR3nt: TGTGCCAGCAGCCCCGAGGGATATAGCAATCAGCCCCAGCATTTT

v_gene: TRBV9
abundance: NA
d_gene: TRBD2
j_gene: TRBJ2-1
CDR3aa: CASSVASSGRRNEQFF
CDR3nt: TGTGCCAGCAGCGTAGCTTCGAGCGGGAGGAGGAATGAGCAGTTCTTC

v_gene: TRBV10-3
abundance: once
d_gene: TRBD1
j_gene: TRBJ1-2
CDR3aa: CAISEPGQGYGYTF
CDR3nt: TGTGCCATCAGTGAACCCGGACAGGGGTATGGCTACACCTTC

v_gene: TRBV7-2
abundance: NA
d_gene: NA
j_gene: TRBJ2-5
CDR3aa: CASSLDFETQYF
CDR3nt: TGTGCCAGCAGCTTGGACTTTGAGACCCAGTACTTC

v_gene: TRBV2
abundance: few
d_gene: TRBD1
j_gene: TRBJ2-3
CDR3aa: CASSVGQGSDTQYF
CDR3nt: TGTGCCAGCAGTGTGGGACAGGGATCAGATACGCAGTATTTT

v_gene: TRBV14
abundance: NA
d_gene: NA
j_gene: TRBJ1-2
CDR3aa: CASNLGGRSYGYTF
CDR3nt: TGTGCCAGCAACCTAGGCGGGAGATCCTATGGCTACACCTTC

v_gene: TRBV7-3
abundance: NA
d_gene: NA
j_gene: TRBJ2-1
CDR3aa: CASSLDGYNEQFF
CDR3nt: TGTGCCAGCAGCTTAGACGGTTACAATGAGCAGTTCTTC

v_gene: TRBV5-4
abundance: NA
d_gene: TRBD2
j_gene: TRBJ2-2
CDR3aa: CASSLERGFTGELFF
CDR3nt: TGTGCCAGCAGCTTGGAGCGGGGTTTCACCGGGGAGCTGTTTTTT

v_gene: TRBV7-2
abundance: NA
d_gene: NA
j_gene: TRBJ1-2
CDR3aa: CASSLEWQGGGYTF
CDR3nt: TGTGCCAGCAGCTTAGAGTGGCAGGGAGGCGGCTACACCTTC

v_gene: TRBV7-2
abundance: once
d_gene: TRBD1
j_gene: TRBJ2-5
CDR3aa: CASTPRGPSKETQYF
CDR3nt: TGTGCCAGCACCCCGAGGGGGCCCTCCAAAGAGACCCAGTACTTC

v_gene: TRBV19
abundance: NA
d_gene: NA
j_gene: TRBJ2-1
CDR3aa: CASSRRGAGNEQFF
CDR3nt: TGTGCCAGTAGTAGACGGGGGGCCGGTAATGAGCAGTTCTTC

v_gene: TRBV5-1
abundance: NA
d_gene: NA
j_gene: TRBJ2-3
CDR3aa: CASSLDWSTDTQYF
CDR3nt: TGCGCCAGCAGCTTGGACTGGAGCACAGATACGCAGTATTTT

v_gene: TRBV28
abundance: NA
d_gene: NA
j_gene: TRBJ2-4
CDR3aa: CATRTENIQYF
CDR3nt: TGTGCCACCCGCACTGAAAACATTCAGTACTTC

v_gene: TRBV5-1
abundance: NA
d_gene: TRBD2
j_gene: TRBJ2-3
CDR3aa: CASSLGKGGRPPDTQYF
CDR3nt: TGCGCCAGCAGCTTGGGTAAGGGCGGGAGGCCCCCAGATACGCAGTATTTT

v_gene: TRBV5-6
abundance: NA
d_gene: TRBD1
j_gene: TRBJ1-6
CDR3aa: CASSPGQGANNSPLHF
CDR3nt: TGTGCCAGCAGTCCTGGTCAGGGGGCGAATAATTCACCCCTCCACTTT

v_gene: TRBV20-1
abundance: NA
d_gene: NA
j_gene: TRBJ2-7
CDR3aa: CSARDQVRQYF
CDR3nt: TGCAGTGCTAGAGATCAGGTCAGGCAGTACTTC

v_gene: TRBV5-1
abundance: NA
d_gene: TRBD1
j_gene: TRBJ1-1
CDR3aa: CASSTAGGLNTEAFF
CDR3nt: TGCGCCAGCAGCACTGCAGGGGGCCTGAACACTGAAGCTTTCTTT

v_gene: TRBV27
abundance: NA
d_gene: NA
j_gene: TRBJ1-5
CDR3aa: CASSFSSSDQPQHF
CDR3nt: TGTGCCAGCAGTTTCTCCAGCTCAGATCAGCCCCAGCATTTT

v_gene: TRBV30
abundance: NA
d_gene: TRBD1
j_gene: TRBJ1-5
CDR3aa: CAWSRDRVRGSNQPQHF
CDR3nt: TGTGCCTGGAGTCGCGACAGGGTAAGAGGGAGCAATCAGCCCCAGCATTTT

v_gene: TRBV5-4
abundance: NA
d_gene: NA
j_gene: TRBJ1-1
CDR3aa: CASSGRGNTEAFF
CDR3nt: TGTGCCAGCAGCGGGCGGGGGAACACTGAAGCTTTCTTT

v_gene: TRBV11-2
abundance: NA
d_gene: NA
j_gene: TRBJ2-5
CDR3aa: CASSLWADKETQYF
CDR3nt: TGTGCCAGCAGCTTATGGGCGGACAAAGAGACCCAGTACTTC

v_gene: TRBV7-2
abundance: NA
d_gene: TRBD2
j_gene: TRBJ2-7
CDR3aa: CASSLVAGGTAYEQYF
CDR3nt: TGTGCCAGCAGCTTGGTAGCGGGAGGGACTGCTTACGAGCAGTACTTC

v_gene: TRBV6-5
abundance: NA
d_gene: TRBD2
j_gene: TRBJ2-5
CDR3aa: CASSSSGRAQETQYF
CDR3nt: TGTGCCAGCAGTTCTAGCGGGAGGGCCCAAGAGACCCAGTACTTC

v_gene: TRBV2
abundance: NA
d_gene: NA
j_gene: TRBJ2-7
CDR3aa: CASSGNGGYEQYF
CDR3nt: TGTGCCAGCAGTGGGAATGGGGGCTACGAGCAGTACTTC

v_gene: TRBV6-6
abundance: many
d_gene: TRBD1
j_gene: TRBJ1-1
CDR3aa: CASQRTGNTEAFF
CDR3nt: TGTGCCAGCCAAAGGACAGGGAACACTGAAGCTTTCTTT

v_gene: TRBV5-4
abundance: few
d_gene: NA
j_gene: TRBJ1-6
CDR3aa: CASSRFEGGGNSPLHF
CDR3nt: TGTGCCAGCAGCCGATTTGAGGGAGGTGGTAATTCACCCCTCCACTTT

v_gene: TRBV7-2
abundance: once
d_gene: TRBD2
j_gene: TRBJ2-1
CDR3aa: CASSFRWASGRNEQFF
CDR3nt: TGTGCCAGCAGCTTCCGGTGGGCTAGCGGGAGGAATGAGCAGTTCTTC

v_gene: TRBV27
abundance: NA
d_gene: NA
j_gene: TRBJ1-5
CDR3aa: CASSLNRDANQPQHF
CDR3nt: TGTGCCAGCAGTTTAAACAGGGACGCTAATCAGCCCCAGCATTTT

v_gene: TRBV28
abundance: NA
d_gene: NA
j_gene: TRBJ1-4
CDR3aa: CASSSPAGGGEKLFF
CDR3nt: TGTGCCAGCAGCTCACCTGCGGGTGGAGGGGAAAAACTGTTTTTT

v_gene: TRBV10-3
abundance: NA
d_gene: NA
j_gene: TRBJ2-3
CDR3aa: CAISELAAANTDTQYF
CDR3nt: TGTGCCATCAGTGAGTTAGCGGCAGCTAACACAGATACGCAGTATTTT

v_gene: TRBV11-2
abundance: NA
d_gene: NA
j_gene: TRBJ2-1
CDR3aa: CASSLDMVQPYNEQFF
CDR3nt: TGTGCCAGCAGCTTAGATATGGTGCAACCCTACAATGAGCAGTTCTTC

v_gene: TRBV7-2
abundance: NA
d_gene: NA
j_gene: TRBJ2-1
CDR3aa: CASSSPGLYNEQFF
CDR3nt: TGTGCCAGCAGCTCGCCGGGACTTTACAATGAGCAGTTCTTC

v_gene: TRBV6-1
abundance: NA
d_gene: TRBD1
j_gene: TRBJ1-5
CDR3aa: CASSGDRDRNQPQHF
CDR3nt: TGTGCCAGCAGTGGTGACAGGGACCGCAATCAGCCCCAGCATTTT

v_gene: TRBV19
abundance: NA
d_gene: NA
j_gene: TRBJ1-5
CDR3aa: CASSTVWDSNQPQHF
CDR3nt: TGTGCCAGTAGTACTGTATGGGATAGCAATCAGCCCCAGCATTTT

v_gene: TRBV15
abundance: NA
d_gene: NA
j_gene: TRBJ2-7
CDR3aa: CATSRDANSYEQYF
CDR3nt: TGTGCCACCAGCAGAGATGCCAACTCCTACGAGCAGTACTTC

v_gene: TRBV30
abundance: NA
d_gene: NA
j_gene: TRBJ2-5
CDR3aa: CAWSAMGKEPGEQYF
CDR3nt: TGTGCCTGGAGTGCGATGGGGAAGGAGCCTGGAGAGCAGTACTTC

v_gene: TRBV14
abundance: NA
d_gene: NA
j_gene: TRBJ1-1
CDR3aa: CASSQEFSFGANTEAFF
CDR3nt: TGTGCCAGCAGCCAAGAATTTTCATTTGGAGCGAACACTGAAGCTTTCTTT

v_gene: TRBV5-1
abundance: NA
d_gene: NA
j_gene: TRBJ1-4
CDR3aa: CASSLDSSANEKLFF
CDR3nt: TGCGCCAGCAGCTTGGACAGTTCGGCTAATGAAAAACTGTTTTTT

v_gene: TRBV6-6
abundance: few
d_gene: NA
j_gene: TRBJ2-7
CDR3aa: CASSYSPHEQYF
CDR3nt: TGTGCCAGCAGTTACTCCCCCCACGAGCAGTACTTC

v_gene: TRBV2
abundance: NA
d_gene: TRBD1
j_gene: TRBJ1-2
CDR3aa: CASSEDRGRDAGGYTF
CDR3nt: TGTGCCAGCAGTGAAGACAGGGGGCGAGATGCTGGTGGCTACACCTTC

v_gene: TRBV9
abundance: once
d_gene: TRBD1
j_gene: TRBJ1-2
CDR3aa: CASSVDRGEIYGYTF
CDR3nt: TGTGCCAGCAGCGTAGACAGGGGCGAGATCTATGGCTACACCTTC

v_gene: TRBV7-9
abundance: NA
d_gene: NA
j_gene: TRBJ1-5
CDR3aa: CASSSQANQPQHF
CDR3nt: TGTGCCAGCAGCTCACAGGCCAATCAGCCCCAGCATTTT

v_gene: TRBV5-1
abundance: NA
d_gene: TRBD2
j_gene: TRBJ2-7
CDR3aa: CASSLEGQRGYEQYF
CDR3nt: TGCGCCAGCAGCTTGGAAGGGCAGCGGGGCTACGAGCAGTACTTC

v_gene: TRBV18
abundance: NA
d_gene: TRBD1
j_gene: TRBJ1-5
CDR3aa: CASSPDRVSNQPQHF
CDR3nt: TGTGCCAGCTCACCAGACAGGGTAAGCAATCAGCCCCAGCATTTT

v_gene: TRBV5-1
abundance: once
d_gene: TRBD1
j_gene: TRBJ1-6
CDR3aa: CASSFNSQGGNSPLHF
CDR3nt: TGCGCCAGCAGCTTCAATAGTCAGGGGGGCAATTCACCCCTCCACTTT

v_gene: TRBV2
abundance: NA
d_gene: TRBD1
j_gene: TRBJ1-2
CDR3aa: CASTTGDYGYTF
CDR3nt: TGTGCCAGCACCACAGGGGACTATGGCTACACCTTC

v_gene: TRBV6-6
abundance: NA
d_gene: NA
j_gene: TRBJ1-4
CDR3aa: CASSYSDTGGEKLFF
CDR3nt: TGTGCCAGCAGTTACTCCGACACCGGGGGCGAAAAACTGTTTTTT

v_gene: TRBV10-1
abundance: NA
d_gene: NA
j_gene: TRBJ1-4
CDR3aa: CASSLHLTNEKLFF
CDR3nt: TGCGCCAGCAGCCTACACCTAACTAATGAAAAACTGTTTTTT

v_gene: TRBV6-5
abundance: NA
d_gene: NA
j_gene: TRBJ2-7
CDR3aa: CASRQAYEQYF
CDR3nt: TGTGCCAGCAGGCAAGCCTACGAGCAGTACTTC

v_gene: TRBV10-3
abundance: NA
d_gene: NA
j_gene: TRBJ1-5
CDR3aa: CAISESQEGGNQPQHF
CDR3nt: TGTGCCATCAGTGAGTCCCAGGAAGGAGGCAATCAGCCCCAGCATTTT

v_gene: TRBV5-4
abundance: NA
d_gene: NA
j_gene: TRBJ1-4
CDR3aa: CASSLAMTEKLFF
CDR3nt: TGTGCCAGCAGCTTGGCCATGACCGAAAAACTGTTTTTT

v_gene: TRBV5-4
abundance: NA
d_gene: TRBD2
j_gene: TRBJ2-1
CDR3aa: CATRAGGNSYEQFF
CDR3nt: TGTGCCACCCGAGCGGGGGGGAATTCGTATGAGCAGTTCTTC